This T cell receptor beta chain was recovered during a study of cytomegalovirus exposure and HLA in healthy donors. Study findings and constraints: TCR beta chains numbering under 200 were designated cytomegalovirus-associated. Reportedly, HLA-A and HLA-B alleles of most subjects were accurately predicted from TCR beta.

Primers for the PCR totalled 60 Vbeta and 13 Jbeta. The assay was immunoSEQ multiplex PCR, and TCRdb's table has in-frame clones only and misses some. The profile shows over 150,000 clones, 74% of them singletons. Each donor was nominally healthy when sampled (though unrecorded immune exposures were likely). CDR1 and CDR2 from the germline V gene are MNHEY and SMNVEV (reference sequence). V gave up 3 bases and J gave up 1 base; unmatched junction bases: 6. The CDR3 runs 17 residues. Worth noting for this clone: The antigen remains unidentified.

The rearrangement uses TRBV27 and TRBJ2-2, with 9 positions matching TRBD1. The clonotype was recovered from a woman aged 25 to 45 in good health and CMV-seropositive. The specimen was PBMCs. The DNA of the CDR3 is TGTGCCAGCAGTTTTCGACCGGGACAGGGGAACACCGGGGAGCTGTTTTTT. Protein sequence: CASSFRPGQGNTGELFF.